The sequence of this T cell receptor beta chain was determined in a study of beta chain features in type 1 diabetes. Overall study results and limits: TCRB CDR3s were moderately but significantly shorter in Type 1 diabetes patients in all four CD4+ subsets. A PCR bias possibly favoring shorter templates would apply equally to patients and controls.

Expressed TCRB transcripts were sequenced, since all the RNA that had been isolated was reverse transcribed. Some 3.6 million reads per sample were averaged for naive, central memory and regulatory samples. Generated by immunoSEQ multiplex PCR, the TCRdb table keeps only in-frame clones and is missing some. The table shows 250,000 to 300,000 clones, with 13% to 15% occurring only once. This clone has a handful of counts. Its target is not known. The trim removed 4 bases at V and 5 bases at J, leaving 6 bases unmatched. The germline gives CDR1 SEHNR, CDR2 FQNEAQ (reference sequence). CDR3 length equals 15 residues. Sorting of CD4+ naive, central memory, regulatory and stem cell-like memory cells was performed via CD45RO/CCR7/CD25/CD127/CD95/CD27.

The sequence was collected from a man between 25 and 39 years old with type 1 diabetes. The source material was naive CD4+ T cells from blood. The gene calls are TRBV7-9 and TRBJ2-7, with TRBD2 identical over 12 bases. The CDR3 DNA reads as TGTGCCAGCAGCTCCCTAGCGGGAGGGCCTAACGAGCAGTACTTC. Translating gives CASSSLAGGPNEQYF. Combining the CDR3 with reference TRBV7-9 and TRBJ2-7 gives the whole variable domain DTGVSQNPRHKITKRGQNVTFRCDPISEHNRLYWYRQTLGQGPEFLTYFQNEAQLEKSRLLSDRFSAERPKGSFSTLEIQRTEQGDSAMYLCASSSLAGGPNEQYFGPGTRLTVT.